This TCR beta chain was obtained from a study of T cells in Graves' hyperthyroidism and ophthalmopathy. Overall study results and limits: Most thyroid clonotypes expanded above 0.001 were also detected in blood.

RNA transcripts were the template for amplifying TCR beta CDR3 regions. The HTBI primer set was used in a first-round RT-PCR of the TCR CDR3. From the multiplex PCR reads, TCRdb called clonotypes with MiXCR, one entry per CDR3 protein. The sample has some 570,000 distinct CDR3 sequences, 14% seen once. There are 13 residues in the CDR3. Germline CDR1 is SQVTM and CDR2 is ANQGSEA. V shed 3 bases and J 7 bases; nucleotides not matched to a gene: 4. Disease duration was under 3 months in the ophthalmopathy patients, who also had a Clinical Activity Score of at least 3 and a NOSPECS grade of at least 4. Worth noting for this clonotype: The antigen remains undetermined.

What was sequenced was blood. The chain has TRBV29-1 and TRBJ2-1; 9 bases are a match to TRBD2. This clonotype was sampled from a woman aged 18 to 35 with Graves' ophthalmopathy. CDR3: CSVEVSGGNEQFF. CDR3 coding DNA: TGCAGCGTTGAGGTTAGCGGGGGAAATGAGCAGTTCTTC.